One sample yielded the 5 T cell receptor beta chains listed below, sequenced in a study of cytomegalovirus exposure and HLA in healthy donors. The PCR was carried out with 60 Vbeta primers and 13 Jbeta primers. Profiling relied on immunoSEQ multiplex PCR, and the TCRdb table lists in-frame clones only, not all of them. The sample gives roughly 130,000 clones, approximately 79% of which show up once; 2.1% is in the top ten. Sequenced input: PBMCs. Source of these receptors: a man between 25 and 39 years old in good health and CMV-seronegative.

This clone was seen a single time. CDR3 DNA: TGTGCCAGTACCTTGGGGGGGGAGCAGTTCTTC. The encoded protein is CASTLGGEQFF. The genes are TRBV19 and TRBJ2-1; 7 bases are shared with TRBD2. This CDR3 region has 11 residues. The V gene's germline CDR1 is LNHDA and CDR2 SQIVND (reference sequence). V shed 7 bases, J shed 10 bases, and the junction held 4 bases outside the gene matches.

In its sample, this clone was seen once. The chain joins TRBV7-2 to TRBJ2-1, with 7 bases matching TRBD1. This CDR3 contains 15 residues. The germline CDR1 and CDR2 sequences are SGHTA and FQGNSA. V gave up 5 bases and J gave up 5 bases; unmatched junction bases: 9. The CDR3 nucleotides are TGTGCCAGCAGCCGACAAGGGGGCGGAAACAATGAGCAGTTCTTC. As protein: CASSRQGGGNNEQFF.

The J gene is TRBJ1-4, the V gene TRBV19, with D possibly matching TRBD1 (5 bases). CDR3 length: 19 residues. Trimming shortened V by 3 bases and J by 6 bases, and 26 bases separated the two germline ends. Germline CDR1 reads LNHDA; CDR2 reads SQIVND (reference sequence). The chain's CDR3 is CASSIFSPYGRAGDEKLFF. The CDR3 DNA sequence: TGTGCCAGTAGTATTTTCAGCCCATACGGGCGGGCGGGGGATGAAAAACTGTTTTTT.

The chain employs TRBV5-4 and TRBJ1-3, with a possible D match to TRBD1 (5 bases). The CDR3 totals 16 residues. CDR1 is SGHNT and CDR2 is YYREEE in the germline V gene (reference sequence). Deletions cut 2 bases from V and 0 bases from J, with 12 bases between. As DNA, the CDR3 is TGTGCCAGCAGCTTAGACAGCGCACTCTCTGGAAACACCATATATTTT. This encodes CASSLDSALSGNTIYF. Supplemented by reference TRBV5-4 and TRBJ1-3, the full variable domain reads ETGVTQSPTHLIKTRGQQVTLRCSSQSGHNTVSWYQQALGQGPQFIFQYYREEENGRGNFPPRFSGLQFPNYSSELNVNALELDDSALYLCASSLDSALSGNTIYFGEGSWLTVV.

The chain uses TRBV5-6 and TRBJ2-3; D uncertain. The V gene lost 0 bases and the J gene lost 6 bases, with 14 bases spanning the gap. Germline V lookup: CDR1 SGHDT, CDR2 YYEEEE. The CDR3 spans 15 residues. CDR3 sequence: CASSLARDPGDTQYF. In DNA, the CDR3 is TGTGCCAGCAGCTTGGCCCGAGACCCCGGGGATACGCAGTATTTT. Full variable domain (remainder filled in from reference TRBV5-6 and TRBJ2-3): DAGVTQSPTHLIKTRGQQVTLRCSPKSGHDTVSWYQQALGQGPQFIFQYYEEEERQRGNFPDRFSGHQFPNYSSELNVNALLLGDSALYLCASSLARDPGDTQYFGPGTRLTVL.